These T cell receptor beta chains were read from a single sample in a study of blood T cell repertoires in COVID-19. Sequencing was performed with immunoSEQ multiplex PCR; in TCRdb, only in-frame clones are kept and a portion is missing. Here the sample spans 180,000 or so clones, roughly 79% being singletons. Input material: peripheral blood. Receptor source: a human donor with acute or convalescent COVID-19. The donor label of this sample is uncertain. Both conserved end residues are part of each CDR3. D genes are given only for firm matches. Clone size is not always given. Where it is, it says once, few, many or a class for expanded clones.

>TRBJ2-7|TRBV6-2/TRBV6-3|TRBD1|NA
CASSYSTGSFYEQYF
TGTGCCAGCAGTTACTCGACAGGGAGTTTTTACGAGCAGTACTTC
>TRBJ2-7|TRBV6-5|NA|NA
CASSLNLDRVYEQYF
TGTGCCAGCAGCCTAAACCTGGACAGAGTCTACGAGCAGTACTTC
>TRBJ1-4|TRBV4-1|NA|few
CASSQEGPGVNEKLFF
TGCGCCAGCAGCCAAGAGGGTCCAGGGGTGAATGAAAAACTGTTTTTT
>TRBJ2-2|TRBV11-1|NA|once
CASSLEGRRTGELFF
TGTGCCAGCAGCTTAGAAGGTCGGCGGACCGGGGAGCTGTTTTTT
>TRBJ2-1|TRBV24-1|TRBD2|NA
CATSDKSRASGRGSYNEQFF
TGTGCCACCAGTGATAAATCTAGGGCTAGCGGGAGGGGCTCCTACAATGAGCAGTTCTTC
>TRBJ2-1|TRBV7-2|TRBD2|NA
CASNSPTDGTSGKNEQFF
TGTGCCAGCAACTCCCCCACCGACGGGACTAGCGGGAAAAATGAGCAGTTCTTC
>TRBJ1-1|TRBV2|NA|NA
CASRLEYTEAFF
TGTGCCAGCAGGCTGGAGTACACTGAAGCTTTCTTT
>TRBJ2-2|TRBV24-1|NA|NA
CATSRQDANTGELFF
TGTGCCACCTCCCGACAGGACGCGAACACCGGGGAGCTGTTTTTT
>TRBJ2-3|TRBV5-1|TRBD2|few
CASSLSGTRTDTQYF
TGCGCCAGCAGCTTGAGCGGGACCCGGACAGATACGCAGTATTTT
>TRBJ1-3|TRBV19|NA|NA
CASSRSGTAFSGNTIYF
TGTGCCAGTAGCCGATCCGGGACTGCCTTCTCTGGAAACACCATATATTTT
>TRBJ2-7|TRBV5-1|NA|once
CASSLALGFSYEQYF
TGCGCCAGCAGCTTGGCCCTGGGCTTCTCCTACGAGCAGTACTTC
>TRBJ1-1|TRBV28|NA|NA
CAARREPNTEAFF
TGTGCCGCAAGGCGGGAACCGAACACTGAAGCTTTCTTT
>TRBJ1-4|TRBV7-2|TRBD1|few
CASSLDRGAPNEKLFF
TGTGCCAGCAGCCTTGACAGGGGGGCGCCTAATGAAAAACTGTTTTTT
>TRBJ2-5|TRBV7-2|NA|NA
CASSRLGETQYF
TGTGCCAGCAGCCGACTAGGAGAGACCCAGTACTTC
>TRBJ1-1|TRBV7-9|TRBD1|NA
CASSEQGFTEAFF
TGTGCCAGCAGCGAACAGGGGTTCACTGAAGCTTTCTTT
>TRBJ1-4|TRBV11-2|NA|once
CASSTGGGGNEKLFF
TGTGCCAGCAGCACCGGGGGCGGGGGTAATGAAAAACTGTTTTTT
>TRBJ2-1|TRBV5-1|TRBD2|few
CASSSSGTNPYNEQFF
TGCGCCAGCAGCTCGTCGGGGACTAACCCCTACAATGAGCAGTTCTTC
>TRBJ2-5|TRBV5-4|TRBD1|NA
CASSWRQGMGTQYF
TGTGCCAGCAGCTGGAGACAGGGGATGGGGACCCAGTACTTC
>TRBJ2-1|TRBV16|TRBD2|NA
CASSPLGGGGEDEQFF
TGTGCCAGCAGCCCCCTTGGAGGCGGGGGGGAGGATGAGCAGTTCTTC
>TRBJ1-1|TRBV19|TRBD1|NA
CASRTGTLNTEAFF
TGTGCCAGTAGGACAGGGACTTTGAACACTGAAGCTTTCTTT
>TRBJ2-2|TRBV7-2|TRBD2|few
CASSLSGPGGGGGELFF
TGTGCCAGCAGCTTATCCGGGCCGGGAGGGGGAGGCGGGGAGCTGTTTTTT
>TRBJ1-4|TRBV18|TRBD1|NA
CASSPRAGTGLEKLFF
TGTGCCAGCTCACCACGAGCCGGGACAGGCCTTGAAAAACTGTTTTTT
>TRBJ1-3|TRBV18|NA|NA
CASSEGGSGNTIYF
TGTGCCAGCTCTGAAGGGGGCTCTGGAAACACCATATATTTT
>TRBJ2-7|TRBV21-1|NA|once
CASSKVASGRICPDEQYF
TGTGCCAGCAGCAAAGTGGCTAGCGGGAGGATCTGCCCCGACGAGCAGTACTTC
>TRBJ1-5|TRBV6-5|NA|few
CASSRLAGNQPQHF
TGTGCCAGCTCTAGACTAGCAGGGAATCAGCCCCAGCATTTT
>TRBJ1-2|TRBV6-5|NA|NA
CASSYGADYGYTF
TGTGCCAGCAGTTACGGGGCAGACTATGGCTACACCTTC
>TRBJ2-7|TRBV2|NA|NA
CASGRDLVRYEQYF
TGTGCCAGCGGGCGGGACTTGGTGAGGTACGAGCAGTACTTC
>TRBJ1-1|TRBV5-1|TRBD1|NA
CASSLAQGRNTEAFF
TGCGCCAGCAGCTTGGCACAGGGGAGGAACACTGAAGCTTTCTTT
>TRBJ1-4|TRBV11-2|TRBD1|NA
CASRTQGKEKLFF
TGTGCCAGCAGAACACAGGGGAAGGAAAAACTGTTTTTT
>TRBJ2-2|TRBV5-5|TRBD1|once
CASSQTDREWTGELFF
TGTGCCAGCAGCCAGACGGACAGGGAGTGGACCGGGGAGCTGTTTTTT
>TRBJ1-6|TRBV28|TRBD1|NA
CASRTGSGSYNSPLHF
TGTGCCAGCAGGACAGGGTCCGGGAGCTATAATTCACCCCTCCACTTT
>TRBJ2-3|TRBV27|NA|NA
CASSPYRGWEADTQYF
TGTGCCAGCAGTCCCTACAGGGGTTGGGAGGCAGATACGCAGTATTTT
>TRBJ2-3|TRBV6-5|TRBD2|NA
CASSSSGNTDTQYF
TGTGCCAGCAGTTCTAGCGGGAACACAGATACGCAGTATTTT
>TRBJ2-3|TRBV5-1|TRBD2|NA
CASSFLGGRLDTQYF
TGCGCCAGCAGCTTCCTCGGGGGGAGATTAGATACGCAGTATTTT
>TRBJ1-3|TRBV6-5|TRBD1|NA
CAILQGASGNTIYF
TGTGCCATCCTACAGGGGGCTAGTGGAAACACCATATATTTT
>TRBJ2-2|TRBV3-1/TRBV3-2|NA|few
CASSQSGSAGELFF
TGTGCCAGCAGCCAATCGGGGAGCGCCGGGGAGCTGTTTTTT
>TRBJ1-1|TRBV28|NA|NA
CASSLWGGMAFF
TGTGCCAGCAGTTTATGGGGGGGGATGGCTTTCTTT
>TRBJ2-3|TRBV7-6|TRBD1|NA
CASRIGTAYTDTQYF
TGTGCCAGCAGGATCGGGACAGCCTACACAGATACGCAGTATTTT
>TRBJ1-5|TRBV27|TRBD1|once
CASSLDRISNQPQHF
TGTGCCAGCAGCCTGGACAGGATTAGCAATCAGCCCCAGCATTTT
>TRBJ1-4|TRBV2|TRBD1|NA
CASTRTGLTNEKLFF
TGTGCCAGCACAAGGACAGGTCTAACTAATGAAAAACTGTTTTTT
>TRBJ2-1|TRBV13|NA|NA
CASSSQGPGTEYNEQFF
TGTGCCAGCAGCTCGCAGGGTCCCGGCACTGAGTACAATGAGCAGTTCTTC
>TRBJ1-2|TRBV6-1|TRBD1|NA
CASSDAGGYGYTF
TGTGCCAGCAGTGACGCAGGGGGATATGGCTACACCTTC
>TRBJ1-1|TRBV18|NA|NA
CASSPLKTANTEAFF
TGTGCCAGCTCACCACTGAAGACAGCGAACACTGAAGCTTTCTTT
>TRBJ1-5|TRBV6-4|NA|once
CASSDSLGGAGQPQHF
TGTGCCAGCAGTGACTCGCTCGGGGGGGCAGGCCAGCCCCAGCATTTT
>TRBJ1-2|TRBV5-1|TRBD1|NA
CASSDQGANYGYTF
TGCGCCAGCAGCGATCAGGGGGCTAACTATGGCTACACCTTC
>TRBJ1-5|TRBV14|NA|once
CASSQEGGRSGNQPQHF
TGTGCCAGCAGCCAAGAAGGTGGAAGGAGTGGCAATCAGCCCCAGCATTTT
>TRBJ1-4|TRBV5-1|NA|NA
CASSRGGSDEKLFF
TGCGCCAGCAGCCGGGGGGGAAGCGATGAAAAACTGTTTTTT
>TRBJ2-2|TRBV29-1|TRBD2|NA
CSVRTSGGTGELFF
TGCAGCGTCCGGACTAGCGGAGGGACCGGGGAGCTGTTTTTT
>TRBJ1-3|TRBV5-1|NA|once
CASSPRDILSGNTIYF
TGCGCCAGCAGCCCCCGGGACATACTCTCTGGAAACACCATATATTTT
>TRBJ1-5|TRBV6-2/TRBV6-3|TRBD1|NA
CASSYGPQGDNQPQHF
TGTGCCAGCAGTTATGGGCCCCAGGGGGACAATCAGCCCCAGCATTTT
>TRBJ2-7|TRBV6-1|TRBD1|few
CASSAIKTGDSGEQYF
TGTGCCAGCAGTGCTATCAAGACAGGGGATTCGGGCGAGCAGTACTTC
>TRBJ1-5|TRBV4-1|NA|NA
CASSQAGGRDYQPQHF
TGCGCCAGCAGCCAAGCGGGGGGGCGCGACTATCAGCCCCAGCATTTT
>TRBJ1-5|TRBV3-1/TRBV3-2|NA|NA
CASSQGGSGAQPQHF
TGTGCCAGCAGCCAAGGGGGATCAGGGGCCCAGCCCCAGCATTTT
>TRBJ2-5|TRBV30|NA|NA
CAWSPSEGSSASQETQYF
TGTGCCTGGAGTCCCAGTGAAGGGTCTAGCGCCTCCCAAGAGACCCAGTACTTC
>TRBJ1-1|TRBV10-3|TRBD1|once
CAISDIAGQTATNTEAFF
TGTGCCATCAGTGATATAGCGGGACAGACGGCCACTAACACTGAAGCTTTCTTT
>TRBJ2-7|TRBV7-2|TRBD1|NA
CASSPRGTGRAIYEQYF
TGTGCCAGCAGCCCAAGGGGGACAGGGAGAGCCATATACGAGCAGTACTTC
>TRBJ2-3|TRBV11-2|TRBD1|NA
CASSYRGDTQYF
TGTGCCAGCAGTTACAGGGGAGATACGCAGTATTTT
>TRBJ1-1|TRBV7-2|NA|NA
CASRLSGNTEAFF
TGTGCCAGCAGATTGAGCGGGAACACTGAAGCTTTCTTT
>TRBJ1-6|TRBV27|NA|NA
CASSFLGGSPLHF
TGTGCCAGCAGTTTTCTCGGGGGGTCACCCCTCCACTTT
>TRBJ2-6|TRBV5-1|NA|NA
CASSPGPSGANVLTF
TGCGCCAGCAGCCCAGGCCCCTCTGGGGCCAACGTCCTGACTTTC